This TCR beta chain appears in the sequencing data of a study of early T cells in non-severe SARS-CoV-2 infection. The wider study: Unsorted whole-blood RNA was sequenced in bulk, leaving chains unpaired.

Individual cDNA molecules received unique molecular identifiers during library preparation. TCRdb reprocessed the 5' RACE reads via MiXCR and lists one record per CDR3 protein. The table shows some 91,000 distinct CDR3 sequences, with approximately 10% occurring only once. The J segment lost 5 bases and the V segment lost 3 bases, leaving 7 bases of the junction unmatched. The germline CDR1 and CDR2 sequences are SGHTA and FQGNSA. The CDR3 totals 14 residues. Study results and caveats: Lookups in VDJdb leaned toward anti-spike CD8 responses and missed private and CD4 specificities.

This clonotype has a handful of counts. The antigen remains undetermined. The origin of this receptor is an adult who was a healthcare worker with PCR-confirmed SARS-CoV-2 infection or an uninfected control (not recorded which). The J gene is TRBJ2-7, the V gene TRBV7-2, with TRBD2 matching 7 bases. Here the sequenced sample was whole blood, taken at baseline. DNA of the CDR3: TGTGCCAGCAGCTTGCGGGAGCCCGTCCACGAGCAGTACTTC. Amino acid sequence: CASSLREPVHEQYF.